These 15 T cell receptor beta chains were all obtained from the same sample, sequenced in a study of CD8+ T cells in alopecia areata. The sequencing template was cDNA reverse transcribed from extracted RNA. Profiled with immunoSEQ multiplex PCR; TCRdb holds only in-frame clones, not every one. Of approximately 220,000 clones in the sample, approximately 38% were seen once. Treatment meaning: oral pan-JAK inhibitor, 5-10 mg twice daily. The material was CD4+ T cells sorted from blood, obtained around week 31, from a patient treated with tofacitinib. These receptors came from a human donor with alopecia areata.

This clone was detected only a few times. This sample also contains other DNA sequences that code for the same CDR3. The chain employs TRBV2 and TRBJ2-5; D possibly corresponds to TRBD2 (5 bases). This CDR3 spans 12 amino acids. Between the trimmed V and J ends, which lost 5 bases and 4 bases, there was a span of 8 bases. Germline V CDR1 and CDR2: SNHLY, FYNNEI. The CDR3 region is CASSRGLETQYF. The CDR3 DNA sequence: TGTGCCAGCAGTCGAGGGTTAGAGACCCAGTACTTC.

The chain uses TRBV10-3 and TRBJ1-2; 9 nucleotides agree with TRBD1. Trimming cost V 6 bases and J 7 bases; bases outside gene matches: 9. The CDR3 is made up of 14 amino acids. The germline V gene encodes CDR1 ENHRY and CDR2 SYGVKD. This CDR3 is CAIRSPGQGGGYTF. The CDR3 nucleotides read TGTGCCATCAGGTCTCCGGGACAGGGAGGTGGCTACACCTTC.

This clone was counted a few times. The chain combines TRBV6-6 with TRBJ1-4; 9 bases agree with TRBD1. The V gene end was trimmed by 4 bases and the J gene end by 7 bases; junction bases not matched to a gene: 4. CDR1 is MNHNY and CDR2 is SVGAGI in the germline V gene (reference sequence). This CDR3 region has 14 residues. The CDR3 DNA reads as TGTGCCAGCAGTTTCGGGACAGGGCTTGAAAAACTGTTTTTT. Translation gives CASSFGTGLEKLFF.

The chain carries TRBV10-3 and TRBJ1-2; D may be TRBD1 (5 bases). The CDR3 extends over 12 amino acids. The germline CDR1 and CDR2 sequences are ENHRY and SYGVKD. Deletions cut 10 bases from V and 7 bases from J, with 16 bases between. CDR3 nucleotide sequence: TGTGCCACCTCAGGGTCCTGGGCTGGCTACACCTTC. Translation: CATSGSWAGYTF.

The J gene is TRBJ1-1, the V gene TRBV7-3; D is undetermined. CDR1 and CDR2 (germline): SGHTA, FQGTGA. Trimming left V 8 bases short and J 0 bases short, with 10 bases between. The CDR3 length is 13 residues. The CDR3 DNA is TGTGCCAGCGCGCGGGATCTGAACACTGAAGCTTTCTTT. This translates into CASARDLNTEAFF.

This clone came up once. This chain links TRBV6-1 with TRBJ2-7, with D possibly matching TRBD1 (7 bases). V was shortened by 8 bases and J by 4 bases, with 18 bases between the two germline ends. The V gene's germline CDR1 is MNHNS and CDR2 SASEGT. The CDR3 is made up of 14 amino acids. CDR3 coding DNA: TGTGCCAGCCTCAGGGGGACTCGTGTTTACGAGCAGTACTTC. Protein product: CASLRGTRVYEQYF.

The CDR3 here is CASSEYSGVNTEAFF. For the CDR3, the DNA is TGTGCCAGCAGTGAATATTCGGGTGTGAACACTGAAGCTTTCTTT. The V and J genes are TRBV25-1 and TRBJ1-1; D gene ambiguous. Looked up from germline, CDR1 is MGHDK and CDR2 is SYGVNS. The V end was cut by 0 bases, the J end by 0 bases, with 8 bases between. The CDR3 runs to 15 residues. Full variable domain (missing parts from reference TRBV25-1 and TRBJ1-1): EADIYQTPRYLVIGTGKKITLECSQTMGHDKMYWYQQDPGMELHLIHYSYGVNSTEKGDLSSESTVSRIRTEHFPLTLESARPSHTSQYLCASSEYSGVNTEAFFGQGTRLTVV.

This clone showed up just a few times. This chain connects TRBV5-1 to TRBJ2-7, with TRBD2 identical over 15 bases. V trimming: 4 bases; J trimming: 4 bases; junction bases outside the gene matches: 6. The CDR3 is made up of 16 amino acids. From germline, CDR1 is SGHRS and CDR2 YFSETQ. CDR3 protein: CASSTGTSGRKYEQYF. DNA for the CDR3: TGCGCCAGCAGCACTGGGACTAGCGGGAGGAAGTACGAGCAGTACTTC. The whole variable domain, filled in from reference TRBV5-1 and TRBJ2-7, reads KAGVTQTPRYLIKTRGQQVTLSCSPISGHRSVSWYQQTPGQGLQFLFEYFSETQRNKGNFPGRFSGRQFSNSRSEMNVSTLELGDSALYLCASSTGTSGRKYEQYFGPGTRLTVT.

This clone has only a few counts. CDR3 DNA: TGTGCCAGCAGGACGAACAGGGGGTCCACAGATACGCAGTATTTT. Its protein product is CASRTNRGSTDTQYF. The gene calls are TRBV2 and TRBJ2-3, with TRBD1 matching over 8 bases. Germline lookup yields CDR1 SNHLY and CDR2 FYNNEI. The CDR3 spans 15 residues. The ends lost 6 bases at V and 2 bases at J; junction bases unmatched: 7.

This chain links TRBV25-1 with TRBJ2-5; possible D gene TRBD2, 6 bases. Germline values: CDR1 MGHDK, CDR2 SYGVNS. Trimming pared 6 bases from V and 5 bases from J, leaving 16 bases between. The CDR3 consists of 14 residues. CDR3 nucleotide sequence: TGTGCCAGCAGCTCCACTCGCGGGGCGGAGACCCAGTACTTC. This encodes CASSSTRGAETQYF.

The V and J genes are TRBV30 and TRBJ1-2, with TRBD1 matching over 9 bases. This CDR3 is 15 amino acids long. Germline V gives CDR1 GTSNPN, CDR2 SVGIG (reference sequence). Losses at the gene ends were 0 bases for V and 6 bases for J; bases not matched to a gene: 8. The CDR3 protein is CAWSVPWDRVNGYTF. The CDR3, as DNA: TGTGCCTGGAGTGTACCGTGGGACAGGGTGAATGGCTACACCTTC.

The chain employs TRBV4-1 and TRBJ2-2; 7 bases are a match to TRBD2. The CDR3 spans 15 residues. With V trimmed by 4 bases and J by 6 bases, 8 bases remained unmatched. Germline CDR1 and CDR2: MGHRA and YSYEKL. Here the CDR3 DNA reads TGCGCCAGCAGCCCGGGGGACTATAAGTCCGGGGAGCTGTTTTTT. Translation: CASSPGDYKSGELFF.

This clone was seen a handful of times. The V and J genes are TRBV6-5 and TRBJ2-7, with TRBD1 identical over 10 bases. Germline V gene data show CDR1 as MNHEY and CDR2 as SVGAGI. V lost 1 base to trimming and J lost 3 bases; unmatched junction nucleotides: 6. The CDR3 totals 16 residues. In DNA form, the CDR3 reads TGTGCCAGCAGTTACTTACTGGGACAGGGGCACTACGAGCAGTACTTC. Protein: CASSYLLGQGHYEQYF.

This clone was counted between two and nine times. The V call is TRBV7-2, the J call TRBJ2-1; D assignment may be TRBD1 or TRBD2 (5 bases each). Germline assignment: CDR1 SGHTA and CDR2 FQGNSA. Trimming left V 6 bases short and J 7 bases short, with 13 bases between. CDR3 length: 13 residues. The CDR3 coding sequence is TGTGCCAGCAGGCAAACCTGGGGGAATGAGCAGTTCTTC. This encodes CASRQTWGNEQFF.

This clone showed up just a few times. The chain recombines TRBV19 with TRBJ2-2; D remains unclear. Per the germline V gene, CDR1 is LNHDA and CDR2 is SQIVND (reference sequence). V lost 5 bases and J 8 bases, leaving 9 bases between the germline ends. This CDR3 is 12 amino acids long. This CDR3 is CASSPLRGELFF. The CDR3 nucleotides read TGTGCCAGTAGTCCCCTAAGAGGGGAGCTGTTTTTT.